A single sample is the source of the 4 T cell receptor beta chains below, sequenced in a study of T cells in Graves' hyperthyroidism and ophthalmopathy. Amplified regions were TCR beta CDR3 sequences from RNA transcripts. The HTBI primer set was used in a first-round RT-PCR of the TCR CDR3. Each CDR3 protein is one row after TCRdb ran MiXCR on the multiplex PCR reads. The table lists about 720,000 distinct CDR3 sequences, over 15% of them singletons, with 15% to 20% in the top ten. Sequencing was carried out using blood. The source of these receptors is a woman aged 45 to 65 with Graves' hyperthyroidism that later progressed to Graves' ophthalmopathy.

This clonotype was detected only a few times. The CDR3 protein is CASSNPYQVNTEAFF. The CDR3 DNA follows: TGTGCCAGCAGCAATCCTTACCAGGTGAACACTGAAGCTTTCTTT. V is TRBV11-2 and J is TRBJ1-1; D uncertain. V lost 5 bases and J lost 0, with 13 bases in between. The germline V gene has CDR1 SGHAT and CDR2 FQNNGV. The CDR3 covers 15 residues.

This clonotype came up many times. V usage is TRBV11-2 and J usage is TRBJ2-7; D possibly corresponds to TRBD2 (6 bases). The CDR3 is made up of 15 amino acids. Germline loops: CDR1 SGHAT, CDR2 FQNNGV. The ends were cut back, 3 bases at V and 2 bases at J, with 14 bases in the middle. CDR3 loop: CASSFGRRETYEQYF. The DNA for the CDR3 is TGTGCCAGCAGCTTTGGGAGGAGGGAGACCTACGAGCAGTACTTC. Based on the CDR3 plus reference TRBV11-2 and TRBJ2-7, the full variable domain is EAGVAQSPRYKIIEKRQSVAFWCNPISGHATLYWYQQILGQGPKLLIQFQNNGVVDDSQLPKDRFSAERLKGVDSTLKIQPAKLEDSAVYLCASSFGRRETYEQYFGPGTRLTVT.

On this clonotype: Just one base apart from a much larger clone, this may be a read error. The J gene is TRBJ1-1, the V gene TRBV20-1; TRBD1 is a possible D gene (6 bases). Trimming removed 2 bases from V and 1 base from J, with 11 bases in between. The CDR3 sequence is 14 residues long. In germline, CDR1 is DFQATT, CDR2 SNEGSKA (reference sequence). The CDR3 sequence: CSARLGQPNTEAFF. The CDR3, as DNA: TGCAGTGCTAGACTCGGACAGCCGAACACTGAAGCTTTCTTT.

The chain uses TRBV3-1 and TRBJ2-2, with TRBD2 as a possible D gene (6 bases). Germline CDR1 is LGHDT and CDR2 is YNNKEL (reference sequence). Trimming shortened V by 0 bases and J by 4 bases, and 9 bases separated the two germline ends. This CDR3 region has 15 residues. CDR3 sequence: CASSQDGGVTGELFF. The DNA for the CDR3 is TGTGCCAGCAGCCAAGATGGAGGGGTCACCGGGGAGCTGTTTTTT. The whole variable domain, filled in from reference TRBV3-1 and TRBJ2-2, reads DTAVSQTPKYLVTQMGNDKSIKCEQNLGHDTMYWYKQDSKKFLKIMFSYNNKELIINETVPNRFSPKSPDKAHLNLHINSLELGDSAVYFCASSQDGGVTGELFFGEGSRLTVL.